The 14 T cell receptor beta chains presented below share a single source sample, sequenced in a study of cytomegalovirus exposure and HLA in healthy donors. PCR used 60 Vbeta primers and 13 Jbeta primers. Measured with immunoSEQ multiplex PCR; TCRdb has only the in-frame clones, and not every one. Of about 130,000 clones in the sample, 77% were seen once. Source material: PBMCs. Receptor source: a man aged 25 to 40 in good health and CMV-seronegative.

The chain uses TRBV6-5 and TRBJ2-1, with D perhaps matching TRBD2 (5 bases). V was trimmed by 2 bases and J by 6 bases, leaving 11 bases between them. The germline CDR1 and CDR2 sequences are MNHEY and SVGAGI. The CDR3 loop spans 14 amino acids. The CDR3 reads CASSYDGIRNEQFF. The CDR3 DNA follows: TGTGCCAGCAGTTACGACGGGATACGCAATGAGCAGTTCTTC.

This CDR3 reads CATGQGTYNEQFF. The CDR3 DNA reads TGTGCCACAGGACAGGGCACTTACAATGAGCAGTTCTTC. The chain carries TRBV10-3 and TRBJ2-1, with 8 bases identical to TRBD1. V shed 10 bases, J shed 4 bases, and the junction held 6 bases outside the gene matches. The CDR3 is made up of 13 amino acids. Germline V gives CDR1 ENHRY, CDR2 SYGVKD.

The chain couples TRBV29-1 to TRBJ1-4, with 8 bases aligning to TRBD1. Per the germline V gene, CDR1 is SQVTM and CDR2 is ANQGSEA. CDR3 length: 15 residues. V trimming: 6 bases; J trimming: 4 bases; junction bases outside the gene matches: 10. The CDR3 nucleotides are TGCAGCGTAGTCTTCCCCGGGACAGGTAATGAAAAACTGTTTTTT. As protein: CSVVFPGTGNEKLFF.

Details on this clone: Other DNA sequences from this sample encode an identical CDR3 as well. The chain is built from TRBV6-1 and TRBJ2-3; the match to TRBD2 covers 12 bases. Germline CDR1 reads MNHNS; CDR2 reads SASEGT. V trimming: 2 bases; J trimming: 4 bases; junction bases outside the gene matches: 1. This CDR3 comprises 15 residues. The CDR3 DNA reads as TGTGCCAGCAGTGAACTAGCGGGAGGGCCAGATACGCAGTATTTT. It yields the protein CASSELAGGPDTQYF.

The V and J genes are TRBV12-5 and TRBJ1-1; 11 positions agree with TRBD1. The CDR3 consists of 13 residues. V dropped 5 bases and J dropped 12; count of bases not matched to a gene: 8. Germline V lookup: CDR1 LGHNT, CDR2 FRNRAP. As DNA, the CDR3 is TGTGCTAGTGGTACCTGGACAGGGGGCGCCACTTTCTTT. Translation: CASGTWTGGATFF.

The genes are TRBV7-9 and TRBJ2-7; 10 bases match TRBD2. The CDR3 extends over 16 amino acids. V lost 5 bases to trimming and J lost 1 base; unmatched junction nucleotides: 8. Germline V gene data show CDR1 as SEHNR and CDR2 as FQNEAQ (reference sequence). The CDR3 is CASSPRASGRSYEQYF. As DNA, the CDR3 is TGTGCCAGCAGCCCGCGGGCTAGCGGGAGATCCTACGAGCAGTACTTC.

The table lists this clone with a few counts. This sequence joins TRBV7-9 and TRBJ2-1; 7 bases match TRBD2. Germline loops: CDR1 SEHNR, CDR2 FQNEAQ (reference sequence). V lost 2 bases, J lost 3 bases, and 7 bases stayed unmatched. The CDR3 is 16 amino acids. The CDR3 protein is CASSLIREELYNEQFF. CDR3 sequence (DNA): TGTGCCAGCAGCTTAATCCGGGAGGAACTCTACAATGAGCAGTTCTTC. The full variable domain, its missing parts supplied by reference TRBV7-9 and TRBJ2-1, is DTGVSQNPRHKITKRGQNVTFRCDPISEHNRLYWYRQTLGQGPEFLTYFQNEAQLEKSRLLSDRFSAERPKGSFSTLEIQRTEQGDSAMYLCASSLIREELYNEQFFGPGTRLTVL.

This clone came up a few times. The chain combines TRBV5-6 with TRBJ2-7; TRBD2 matches 8 bases. The CDR3 has 14 residues. In germline, CDR1 is SGHDT, CDR2 YYEEEE. J gave up 3 bases and V 4 bases, and 6 bases lay outside the gene matches. The CDR3 loop is CASSLFGGGYEQYF. CDR3 coding DNA: TGTGCCAGCAGCCTTTTCGGGGGGGGCTACGAGCAGTACTTC.

This clone was detected only a few times. This chain joins TRBV9 and TRBJ2-2; maybe TRBD2 (6 bases). The ends were cut back, 1 base at V and 7 bases at J, with 32 bases in the middle. The CDR3 covers 21 residues. Per the germline V gene, CDR1 is SGDLS and CDR2 is YYNGEE. The DNA for the CDR3 is TGTGCCAGCAGCGTATCCATGGGGGGAAGGAATGGAGGGCCCTCTGTCGGGGAGCTGTTTTTT. Its translation: CASSVSMGGRNGGPSVGELFF.

The V call is TRBV2, the J call TRBJ2-7; unclear D gene. Trimming took 6 bases from V and 1 from J, leaving 10 bases between them. The germline gives CDR1 SNHLY, CDR2 FYNNEI. The CDR3 sequence is 13 residues long. The CDR3: CASRAQFSYEQYF. The CDR3 DNA sequence: TGTGCCAGCAGAGCTCAATTTTCCTACGAGCAGTACTTC.

This clone was seen only a few times. The rearrangement uses TRBV5-1 and TRBJ2-5; 8 bases fit TRBD2. Germline V CDR1 and CDR2: SGHRS, YFSETQ. With V trimmed by 4 bases and J by 5 bases, 7 bases remained unmatched. The CDR3 loop spans 14 amino acids. This chain's CDR3 is CASSGASGSETQYF. CDR3 nucleotides: TGCGCCAGCAGCGGGGCTAGCGGGTCGGAGACCCAGTACTTC.

V is TRBV28 and J is TRBJ1-2; 7 positions agree with TRBD1. The CDR3 totals 14 residues. Trimming at V came to 6 bases and at J to 3 bases, leaving 7 bases not matched to a gene. Per the germline V gene, CDR1 is MDHEN and CDR2 is SYDVKM. CDR3 coding DNA: TGTGCCAGCAGCTTGGACAGGAGATACTATGGCTACACCTTC. It encodes CASSLDRRYYGYTF.

This chain joins TRBV9 and TRBJ2-7, with D tentatively TRBD2 (5 bases). Per the germline V gene, CDR1 is SGDLS and CDR2 is YYNGEE. V lost 4 bases to trimming and J lost 2 bases, with 7 bases between them. This CDR3 is 12 amino acids long. The CDR3 sequence is CASSPGTYEQYF. CDR3 bases: TGTGCCAGCAGCCCCGGGACCTACGAGCAGTACTTC.

CDR3 loop: CSVAEQGNTEAFF. The CDR3 DNA reads as TGCAGCGTTGCGGAACAGGGGAACACTGAAGCTTTCTTT. This sequence joins TRBV29-1 and TRBJ1-1, with D possibly being TRBD1 (6 bases). With 4 bases removed from V and 1 base from J, the gap between germline ends came to 10 bases. Germline assignment: CDR1 SQVTM and CDR2 ANQGSEA. This CDR3 is 13 amino acids long.